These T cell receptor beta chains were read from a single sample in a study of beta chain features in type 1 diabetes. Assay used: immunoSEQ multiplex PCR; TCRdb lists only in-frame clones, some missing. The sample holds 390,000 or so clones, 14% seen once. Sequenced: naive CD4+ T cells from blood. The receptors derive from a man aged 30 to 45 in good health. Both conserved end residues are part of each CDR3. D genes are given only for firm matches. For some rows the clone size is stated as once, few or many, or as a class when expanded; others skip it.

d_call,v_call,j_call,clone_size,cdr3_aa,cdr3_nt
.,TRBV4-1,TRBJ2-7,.,CASSQEFGPYEQYF,TGCGCCAGCAGCCAAGAGTTCGGTCCTTACGAGCAGTACTTC
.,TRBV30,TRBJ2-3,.,CAWKADLGMSTDTQYF,TGTGCCTGGAAGGCAGACTTAGGGATGAGCACAGATACGCAGTATTTT
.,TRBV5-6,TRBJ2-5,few,CASSLLLGETQYF,TGTGCCAGCAGCTTGCTCCTGGGGGAGACCCAGTACTTC
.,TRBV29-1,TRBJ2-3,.,CSVEEDPDTQYF,TGCAGCGTTGAGGAGGATCCCGATACGCAGTATTTT
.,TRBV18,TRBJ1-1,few,CASSKDAGREAFF,TGTGCCAGCTCCAAGGACGCTGGCAGGGAAGCTTTCTTT
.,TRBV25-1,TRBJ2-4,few,CASSGAGLAKNIQYF,TGTGCCAGCAGTGGGGCGGGACTAGCCAAAAACATTCAGTACTTC
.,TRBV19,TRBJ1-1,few,CASTDRSEAFF,TGTGCCAGTACCGACAGGTCCGAAGCTTTCTTT
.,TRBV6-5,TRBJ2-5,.,CASSSSGETQYF,TGTGCCAGCAGTTCCTCGGGGGAGACCCAGTACTTC
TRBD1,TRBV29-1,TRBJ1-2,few,CSTDRSYGYTF,TGCAGCACGGACAGGTCCTATGGCTACACCTTC
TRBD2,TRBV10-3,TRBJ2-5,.,CAISQLAGGPSQETQYF,TGTGCCATCAGCCAACTAGCGGGGGGGCCGTCACAAGAGACCCAGTACTTC
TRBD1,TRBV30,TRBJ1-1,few,CAWSVPNMAGQPNTEAFF,TGTGCCTGGAGTGTCCCAAATATGGCGGGACAGCCGAACACTGAAGCTTTCTTT
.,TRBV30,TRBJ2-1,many,CAESSYNEQFF,TGCGCGGAGAGTTCTTACAATGAGCAGTTCTTC
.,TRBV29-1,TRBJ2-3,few,CSVRESPTDTQYF,TGCAGCGTCCGGGAAAGCCCCACAGATACGCAGTATTTT
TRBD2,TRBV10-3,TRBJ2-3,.,CAISESSGTGDTQYF,TGTGCCATCAGTGAGTCGAGCGGGACGGGAGATACGCAGTATTTT
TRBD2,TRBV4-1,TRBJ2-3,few,CASSQVLLAGKDTQYF,TGCGCCAGCAGCCAAGTTTTACTAGCGGGAAAGGATACGCAGTATTTT
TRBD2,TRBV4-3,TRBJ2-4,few,CASSQVLAGEENIQYF,TGCGCCAGCAGCCAAGTGTTAGCGGGGGAGGAAAACATTCAGTACTTC
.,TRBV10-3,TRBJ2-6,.,CAVGAGGSGANVLTF,TGTGCCGTCGGGGCCGGTGGTTCTGGGGCCAACGTCCTGACTTTC
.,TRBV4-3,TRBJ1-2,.,CASSQEGINYGYTF,TGCGCCAGCAGCCAAGAGGGGATAAACTATGGCTACACCTTC
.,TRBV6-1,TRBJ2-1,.,CASSAMGADPYNEQFF,TGTGCCAGCAGTGCCATGGGGGCCGACCCCTACAATGAGCAGTTCTTC
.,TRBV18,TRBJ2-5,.,CASSPMATQETQYF,TGTGCCAGCTCACCTATGGCTACCCAAGAGACCCAGTACTTC
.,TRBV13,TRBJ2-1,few,CASSLGGGGSYNEQFF,TGTGCCAGCAGCCTCGGGGGAGGAGGGTCCTACAATGAGCAGTTCTTC
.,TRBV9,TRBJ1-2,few,CASSVAIGRGGYGYTF,TGTGCCAGCAGCGTAGCTATCGGCAGGGGAGGCTATGGCTACACCTTC
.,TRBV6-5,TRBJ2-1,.,CASRNLQEQFF,TGTGCCAGCAGGAACCTGCAGGAGCAGTTCTTC
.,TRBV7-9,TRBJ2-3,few,CASSPLVALRNTDTQYF,TGTGCCAGCAGCCCCCTCGTCGCGTTGCGGAACACAGATACGCAGTATTTT
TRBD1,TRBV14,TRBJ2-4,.,CASSQATGSGVGNIQYF,TGTGCCAGCAGCCAGGCGACAGGGTCGGGTGTGGGGAACATTCAGTACTTC
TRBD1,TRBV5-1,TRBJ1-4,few,CASSLSGTDSEKLFF,TGCGCCAGCAGCTTGTCTGGGACAGATTCTGAAAAACTGTTTTTT
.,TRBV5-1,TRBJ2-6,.,CASSLQFSGANVLTF,TGCGCCAGCAGCTTGCAGTTCTCTGGGGCCAACGTCCTGACTTTC
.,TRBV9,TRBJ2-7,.,CASSVYLGGEQYF,TGTGCCAGCAGCGTATATCTGGGGGGCGAGCAGTACTTC
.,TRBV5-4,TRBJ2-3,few,CASSLGTEINTQYF,TGTGCCAGCAGCTTGGGTACGGAGATAAATACGCAGTATTTT
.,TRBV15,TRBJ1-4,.,CATSRDRVDEKLFF,TGTGCCACCAGCAGAGATCGGGTGGACGAAAAACTGTTTTTT
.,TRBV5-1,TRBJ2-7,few,CASSLGRTGSYEQYF,TGCGCCAGCAGCTTGGGTAGAACAGGTTCCTACGAGCAGTACTTC
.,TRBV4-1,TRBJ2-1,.,CASSQEIAENLGDEQFF,TGCGCCAGCAGCCAAGAAATAGCGGAGAACTTAGGGGATGAGCAGTTCTTC
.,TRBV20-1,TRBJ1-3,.,CSATEGNTIYF,TGCAGTGCTACAGAGGGAAACACCATATATTTT
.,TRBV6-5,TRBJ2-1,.,CASSPLGNEQFF,TGTGCCAGCAGTCCCCTGGGCAATGAGCAGTTCTTC
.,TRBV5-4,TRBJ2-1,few,CASSSAGVADYNEQFF,TGTGCCAGCAGCTCCGCAGGGGTAGCGGACTACAATGAGCAGTTCTTC
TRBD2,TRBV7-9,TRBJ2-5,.,CASSLGGPSGLETQYF,TGTGCCAGCAGCTTAGGGGGACCTAGCGGTTTAGAGACCCAGTACTTC
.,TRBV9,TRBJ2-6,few,CASSVEGAGANVLTF,TGTGCCAGCAGCGTAGAGGGGGCTGGGGCCAACGTCCTGACTTTC
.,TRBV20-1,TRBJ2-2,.,CSAMTGELFF,TGCAGTGCTATGACCGGGGAGCTGTTTTTT
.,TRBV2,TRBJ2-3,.,CASSEFKLVTDTQYF,TGTGCCAGCAGTGAATTTAAACTAGTTACAGATACGCAGTATTTT
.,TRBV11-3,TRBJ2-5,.,CASSSPASNGAETQYF,TGTGCCAGCAGCTCTCCAGCTAGCAATGGGGCAGAGACCCAGTACTTC
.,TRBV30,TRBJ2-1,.,CAWTRGNNEQFF,TGTGCCTGGACGAGGGGGAACAATGAGCAGTTCTTC
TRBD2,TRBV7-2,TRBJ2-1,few,CASQGRAGGYNEQFF,TGTGCCAGCCAGGGCCGAGCGGGAGGGTACAATGAGCAGTTCTTC
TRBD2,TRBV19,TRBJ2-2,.,CASSTRTSGRDTGELFF,TGTGCCAGTAGTACTCGGACTAGCGGGAGGGACACCGGGGAGCTGTTTTTT
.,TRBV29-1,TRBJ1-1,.,CSAGTGQTEAFF,TGCAGCGCCGGAACAGGCCAGACTGAAGCTTTCTTT
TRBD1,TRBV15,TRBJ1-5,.,CATSDHRGAMGNQPQHF,TGTGCCACCAGCGACCACAGGGGCGCCATGGGAAATCAGCCCCAGCATTTT
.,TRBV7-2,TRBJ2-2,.,CASSFWRNTGELFF,TGTGCCAGCAGCTTCTGGCGTAACACCGGGGAGCTGTTTTTT
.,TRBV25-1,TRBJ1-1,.,CASRKGANTEAFF,TGTGCCAGCAGAAAAGGAGCGAACACTGAAGCTTTCTTT
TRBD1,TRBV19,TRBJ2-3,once,CASTLQGASTDTQYF,TGTGCCAGCACCCTTCAGGGGGCTAGCACAGATACGCAGTATTTT
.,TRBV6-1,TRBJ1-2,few,CASLRGSYTF,TGTGCCTCCCTGAGGGGGAGCTACACCTTC
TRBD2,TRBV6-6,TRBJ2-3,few,CASSPGLADTQYF,TGTGCCAGCAGTCCGGGACTAGCAGATACGCAGTATTTT
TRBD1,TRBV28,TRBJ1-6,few,CASRSGQGAVSYSSPLHF,TGTGCCAGCAGATCCGGACAGGGGGCGGTCTCCTATAGTTCACCCCTCCACTTT
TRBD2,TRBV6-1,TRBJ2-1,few,CASSEEPLAGGPVQFF,TGTGCCAGCAGTGAAGAGCCCCTAGCGGGAGGGCCAGTGCAGTTCTTC
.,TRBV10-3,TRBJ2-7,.,CAISDRDISYEQYF,TGTGCCATCAGTGACCGGGACATCTCCTACGAGCAGTACTTC
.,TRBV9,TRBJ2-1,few,CASSESGSYNEQFF,TGTGCCAGCAGTGAGAGCGGATCCTACAATGAGCAGTTCTTC
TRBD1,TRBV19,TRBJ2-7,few,CASSRPGQGIYEQYF,TGTGCCAGTAGTCGCCCCGGACAGGGGATCTACGAGCAGTACTTC
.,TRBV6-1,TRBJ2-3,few,CASRRQRITDTQYF,TGTGCCAGCAGGAGGCAAAGGATCACAGATACGCAGTATTTT
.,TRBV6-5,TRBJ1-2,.,CASSYSDMSYGYTF,TGTGCCAGCAGTTACTCGGACATGTCCTATGGCTACACCTTC